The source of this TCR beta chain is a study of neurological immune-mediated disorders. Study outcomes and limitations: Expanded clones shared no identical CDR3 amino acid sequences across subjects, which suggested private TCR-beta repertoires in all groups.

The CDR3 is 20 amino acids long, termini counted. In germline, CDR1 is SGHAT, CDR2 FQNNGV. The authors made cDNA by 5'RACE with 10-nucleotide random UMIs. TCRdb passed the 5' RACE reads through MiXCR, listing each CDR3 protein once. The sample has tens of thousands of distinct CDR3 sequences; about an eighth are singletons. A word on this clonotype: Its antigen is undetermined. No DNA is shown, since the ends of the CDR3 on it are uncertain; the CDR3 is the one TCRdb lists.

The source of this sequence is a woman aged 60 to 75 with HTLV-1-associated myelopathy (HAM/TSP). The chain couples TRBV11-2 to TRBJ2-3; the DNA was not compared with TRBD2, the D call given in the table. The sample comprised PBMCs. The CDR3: CASSFYICSPIGTWRDTQYF.